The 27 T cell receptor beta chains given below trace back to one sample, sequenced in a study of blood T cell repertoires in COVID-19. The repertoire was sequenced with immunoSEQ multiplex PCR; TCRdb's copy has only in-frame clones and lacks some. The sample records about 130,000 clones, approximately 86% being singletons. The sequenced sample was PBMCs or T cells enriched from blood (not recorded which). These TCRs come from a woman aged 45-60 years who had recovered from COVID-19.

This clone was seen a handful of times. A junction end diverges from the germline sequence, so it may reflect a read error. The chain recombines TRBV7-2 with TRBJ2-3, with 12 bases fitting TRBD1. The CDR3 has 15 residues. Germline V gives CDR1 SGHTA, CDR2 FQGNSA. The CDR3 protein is CASSAGTGGTDPQYF. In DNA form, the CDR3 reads TGTGCCAGCAGCGCCGGGACAGGGGGCACAGATCCGCAGTATTTT.

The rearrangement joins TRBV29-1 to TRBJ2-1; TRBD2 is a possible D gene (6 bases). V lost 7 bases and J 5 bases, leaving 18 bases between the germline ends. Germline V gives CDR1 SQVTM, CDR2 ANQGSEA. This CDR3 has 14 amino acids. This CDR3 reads CSGKSREVHNEQFF. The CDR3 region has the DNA TGCAGCGGAAAGAGCAGGGAGGTGCACAATGAGCAGTTCTTC.

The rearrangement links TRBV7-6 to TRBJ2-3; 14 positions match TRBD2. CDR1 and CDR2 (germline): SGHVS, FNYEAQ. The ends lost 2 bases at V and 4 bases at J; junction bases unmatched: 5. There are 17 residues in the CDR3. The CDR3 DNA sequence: TGTGCCAGCAGCTTAATGACTAGCGGGGGGGCGGCAGATACGCAGTATTTT. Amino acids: CASSLMTSGGAADTQYF.

CDR3 sequence reads: CASSRAGETQYF. The CDR3 DNA reads as TGTGCCAGCAGCCGGGCGGGGGAGACCCAGTACTTC. The chain recombines TRBV12-3 or TRBV12-4 with TRBJ2-5, with D perhaps TRBD2 (6 bases). The CDR3 consists of 12 residues. V lost 6 bases, J lost 5 bases, and 10 bases lay in between.

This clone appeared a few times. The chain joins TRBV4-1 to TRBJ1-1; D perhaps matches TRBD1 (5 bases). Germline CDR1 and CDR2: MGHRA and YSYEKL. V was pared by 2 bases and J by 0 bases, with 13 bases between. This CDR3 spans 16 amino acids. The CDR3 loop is CASSQRVRQLNTEAFF. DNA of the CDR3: TGCGCCAGCAGCCAAAGGGTTCGACAGCTGAACACTGAAGCTTTCTTT.

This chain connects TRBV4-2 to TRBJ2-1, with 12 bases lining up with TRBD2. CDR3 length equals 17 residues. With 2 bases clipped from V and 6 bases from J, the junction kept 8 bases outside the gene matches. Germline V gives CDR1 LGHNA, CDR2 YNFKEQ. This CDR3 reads CASSQLIVTSGGNEQFF. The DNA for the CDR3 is TGTGCCAGCAGCCAATTGATAGTGACTAGCGGGGGCAATGAGCAGTTCTTC.

Here the CDR3 DNA reads TGTGCCAGCAGCGTAGGCCCCGGCGGTAATTCACCCCTCCACTTT. This encodes CASSVGPGGNSPLHF. This chain uses TRBV9 with TRBJ1-6; D remains ambiguous. Germline V CDR1 and CDR2: SGDLS, YYNGEE. The CDR3 is 15 residues long. Trimming took 0 bases from V and 6 from J, leaving 10 bases between them.

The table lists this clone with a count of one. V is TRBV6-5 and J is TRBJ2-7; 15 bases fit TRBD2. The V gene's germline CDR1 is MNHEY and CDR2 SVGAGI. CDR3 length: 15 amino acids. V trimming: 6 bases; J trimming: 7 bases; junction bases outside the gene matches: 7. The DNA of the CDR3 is TGTGCCAGCAGCGGGACTAGCGGGGGGCGAAGGGAGCAGTACTTC. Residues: CASSGTSGGRREQYF.

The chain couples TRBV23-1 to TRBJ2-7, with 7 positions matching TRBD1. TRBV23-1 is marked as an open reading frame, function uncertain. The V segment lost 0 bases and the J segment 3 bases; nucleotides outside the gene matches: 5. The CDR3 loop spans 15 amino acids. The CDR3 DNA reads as TGCGCCAGCAGTCAATCGAGACAGGGAGACTACGAGCAGTACTTC. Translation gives CASSQSRQGDYEQYF.

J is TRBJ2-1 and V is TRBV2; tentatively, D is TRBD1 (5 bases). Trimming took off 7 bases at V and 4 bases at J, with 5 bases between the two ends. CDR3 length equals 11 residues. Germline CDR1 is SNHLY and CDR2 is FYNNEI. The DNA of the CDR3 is TGTGCCAGCACAGGGTACAATGAGCAGTTCTTC. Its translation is CASTGYNEQFF. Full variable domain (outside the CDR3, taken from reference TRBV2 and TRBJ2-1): EPEVTQTPSHQVTQMGQEVILRCVPISNHLYFYWYRQILGQKVEFLVSFYNNEISEKSEIFDDQFSVERPDGSNFTLKIRSTKLEDSAMYFCASTGYNEQFFGPGTRLTVL.

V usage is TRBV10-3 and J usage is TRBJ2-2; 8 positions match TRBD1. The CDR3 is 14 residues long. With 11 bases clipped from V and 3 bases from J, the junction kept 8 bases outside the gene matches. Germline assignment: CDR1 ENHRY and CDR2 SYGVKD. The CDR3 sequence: CAADQGADTGELFF. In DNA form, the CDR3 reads TGTGCCGCCGACCAGGGGGCAGACACCGGGGAGCTGTTTTTT.

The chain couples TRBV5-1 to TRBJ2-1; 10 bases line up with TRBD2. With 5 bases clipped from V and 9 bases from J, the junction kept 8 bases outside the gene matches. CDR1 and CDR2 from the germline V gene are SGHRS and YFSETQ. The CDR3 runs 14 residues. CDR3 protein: CASRERGGEGEQFF. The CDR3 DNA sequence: TGCGCCAGCAGAGAGCGGGGGGGCGAAGGTGAGCAGTTCTTC.

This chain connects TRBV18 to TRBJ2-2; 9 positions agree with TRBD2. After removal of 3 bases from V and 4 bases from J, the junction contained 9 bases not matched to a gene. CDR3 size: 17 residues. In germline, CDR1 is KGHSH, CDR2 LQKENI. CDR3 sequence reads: CASSPNLAGSSTGELFF. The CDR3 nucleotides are TGTGCCAGCTCACCGAATCTAGCGGGGTCCTCCACCGGGGAGCTGTTTTTT.

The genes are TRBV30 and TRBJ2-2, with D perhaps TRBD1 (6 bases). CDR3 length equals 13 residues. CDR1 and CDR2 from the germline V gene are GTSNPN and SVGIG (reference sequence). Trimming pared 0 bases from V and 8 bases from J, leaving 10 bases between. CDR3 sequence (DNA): TGTGCCTGGAGTGTACAGGGCGGGGGGGAGCTGTTTTTT. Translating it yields CAWSVQGGGELFF.

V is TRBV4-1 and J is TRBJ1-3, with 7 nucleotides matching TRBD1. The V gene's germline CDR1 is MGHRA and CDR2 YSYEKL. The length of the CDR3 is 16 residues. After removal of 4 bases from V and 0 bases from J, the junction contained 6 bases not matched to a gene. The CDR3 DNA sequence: TGCGCCAGCAGCCCGACAGGGTCGAGCTCTGGAAACACCATATATTTT. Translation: CASSPTGSSSGNTIYF.

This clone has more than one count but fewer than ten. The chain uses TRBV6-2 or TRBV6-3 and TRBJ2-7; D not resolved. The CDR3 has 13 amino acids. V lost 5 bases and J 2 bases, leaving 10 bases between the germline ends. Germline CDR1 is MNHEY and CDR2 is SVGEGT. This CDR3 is CASSPEPPYEQYF. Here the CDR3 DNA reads TGTGCCAGCAGTCCCGAGCCTCCCTACGAGCAGTACTTC.

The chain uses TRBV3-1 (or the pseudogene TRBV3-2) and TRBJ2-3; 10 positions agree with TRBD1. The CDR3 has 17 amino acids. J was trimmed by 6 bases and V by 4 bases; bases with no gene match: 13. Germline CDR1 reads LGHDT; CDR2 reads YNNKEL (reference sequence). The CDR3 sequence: CASSPPRDRGFGDTQYF. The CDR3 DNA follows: TGTGCCAGCAGCCCCCCCCGGGACAGGGGTTTCGGGGATACGCAGTATTTT.

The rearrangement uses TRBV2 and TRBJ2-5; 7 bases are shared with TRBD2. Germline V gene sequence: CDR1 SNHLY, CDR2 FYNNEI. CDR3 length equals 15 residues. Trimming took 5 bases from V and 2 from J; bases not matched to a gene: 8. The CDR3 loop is CASSFQSGKQETQYF. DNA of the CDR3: TGTGCCAGCAGTTTCCAAAGCGGGAAGCAAGAGACCCAGTACTTC.

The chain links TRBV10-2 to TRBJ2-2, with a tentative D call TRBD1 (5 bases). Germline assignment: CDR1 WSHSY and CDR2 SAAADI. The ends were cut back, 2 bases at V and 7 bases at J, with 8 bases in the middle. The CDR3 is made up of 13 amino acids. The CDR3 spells CASSEQGDGELFF. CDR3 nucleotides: TGCGCCAGCAGTGAGCAGGGCGACGGGGAGCTGTTTTTT.

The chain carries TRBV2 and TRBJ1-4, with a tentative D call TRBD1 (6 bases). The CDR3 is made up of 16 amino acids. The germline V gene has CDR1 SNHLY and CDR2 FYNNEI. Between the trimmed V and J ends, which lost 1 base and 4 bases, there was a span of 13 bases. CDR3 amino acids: CASSEGFNRDNEKLFF. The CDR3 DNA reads TGTGCCAGCAGTGAAGGGTTTAACAGGGATAATGAAAAACTGTTTTTT.

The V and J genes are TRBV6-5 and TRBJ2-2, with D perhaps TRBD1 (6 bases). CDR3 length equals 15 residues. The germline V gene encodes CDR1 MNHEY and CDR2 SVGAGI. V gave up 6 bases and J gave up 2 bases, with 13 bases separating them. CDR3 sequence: CASRSQTGNTGELFF. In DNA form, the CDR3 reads TGTGCCAGCAGGAGTCAGACAGGAAACACCGGGGAGCTGTTTTTT.

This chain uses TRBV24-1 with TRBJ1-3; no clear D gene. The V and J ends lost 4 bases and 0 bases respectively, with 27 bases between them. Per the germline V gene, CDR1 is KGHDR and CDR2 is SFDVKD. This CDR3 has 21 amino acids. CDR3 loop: CATSDPSPLGLGLSSGNTIYF. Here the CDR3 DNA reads TGTGCCACCAGTGACCCCTCTCCTTTGGGTCTGGGCTTAAGCTCTGGAAACACCATATATTTT.

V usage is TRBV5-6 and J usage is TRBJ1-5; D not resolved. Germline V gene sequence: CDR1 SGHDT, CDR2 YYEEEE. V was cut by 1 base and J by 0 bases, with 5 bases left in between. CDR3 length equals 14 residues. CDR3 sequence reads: CASSLSSSNQPQHF. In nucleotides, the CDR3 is TGTGCCAGCAGCTTGTCGAGTAGCAATCAGCCCCAGCATTTT. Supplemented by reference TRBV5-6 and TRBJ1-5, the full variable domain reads DAGVTQSPTHLIKTRGQQVTLRCSPKSGHDTVSWYQQALGQGPQFIFQYYEEEERQRGNFPDRFSGHQFPNYSSELNVNALLLGDSALYLCASSLSSSNQPQHFGDGTRLSIL.

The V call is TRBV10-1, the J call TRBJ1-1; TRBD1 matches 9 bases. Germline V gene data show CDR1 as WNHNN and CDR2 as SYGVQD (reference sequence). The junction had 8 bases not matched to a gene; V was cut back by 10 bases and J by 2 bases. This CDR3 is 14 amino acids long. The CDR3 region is CATTSGQGNTEAFF. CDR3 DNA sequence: TGCGCCACAACCTCGGGACAGGGTAACACTGAAGCTTTCTTT.

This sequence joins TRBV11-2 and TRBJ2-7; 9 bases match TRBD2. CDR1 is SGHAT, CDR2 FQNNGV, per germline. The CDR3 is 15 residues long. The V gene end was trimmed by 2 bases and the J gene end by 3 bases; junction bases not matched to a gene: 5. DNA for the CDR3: TGTGCCAGCAGCTTAAGCCCTAGCGGGGACTACGAGCAGTACTTC. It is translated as CASSLSPSGDYEQYF.

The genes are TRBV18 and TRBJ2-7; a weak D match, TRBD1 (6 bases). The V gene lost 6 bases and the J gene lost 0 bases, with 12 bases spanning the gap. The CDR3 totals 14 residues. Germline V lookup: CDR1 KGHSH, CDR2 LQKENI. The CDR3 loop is CASSRDRSSYEQYF. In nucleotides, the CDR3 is TGTGCCAGCTCTCGAGACAGGAGCTCCTACGAGCAGTACTTC. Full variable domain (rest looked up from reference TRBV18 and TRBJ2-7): NAGVMQNPRHLVRRRGQEARLRCSPMKGHSHVYWYRQLPEEGLKFMVYLQKENIIDESGMPKERFSAEFPKEGPSILRIQQVVRGDSAAYFCASSRDRSSYEQYFGPGTRLTVT.

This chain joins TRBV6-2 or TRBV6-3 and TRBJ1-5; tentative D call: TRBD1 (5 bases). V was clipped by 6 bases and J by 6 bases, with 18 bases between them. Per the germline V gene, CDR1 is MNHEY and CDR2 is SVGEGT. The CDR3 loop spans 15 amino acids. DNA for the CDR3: TGTGCCAGCAGCCCCCGGCGGCAGGGAATTCAGCCCCAGCATTTT. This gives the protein CASSPRRQGIQPQHF.